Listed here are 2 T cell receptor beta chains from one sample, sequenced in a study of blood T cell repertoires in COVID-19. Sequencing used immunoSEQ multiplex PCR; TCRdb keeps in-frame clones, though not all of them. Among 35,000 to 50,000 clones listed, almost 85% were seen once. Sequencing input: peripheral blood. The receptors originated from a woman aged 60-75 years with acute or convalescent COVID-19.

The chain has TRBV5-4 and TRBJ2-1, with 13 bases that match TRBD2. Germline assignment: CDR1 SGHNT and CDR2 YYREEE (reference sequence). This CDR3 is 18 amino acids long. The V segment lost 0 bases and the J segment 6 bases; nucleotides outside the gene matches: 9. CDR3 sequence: CASSLAVLAGGQGNEQFF. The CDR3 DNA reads TGTGCCAGCAGCTTGGCCGTACTAGCGGGGGGGCAAGGCAATGAGCAGTTCTTC.

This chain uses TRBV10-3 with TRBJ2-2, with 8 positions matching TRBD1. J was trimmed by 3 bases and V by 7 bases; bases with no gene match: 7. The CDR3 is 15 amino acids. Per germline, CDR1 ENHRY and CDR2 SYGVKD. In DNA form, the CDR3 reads TGTGCCATCAAAAAGACAGGGGCGGACACCGGGGAGCTGTTTTTT. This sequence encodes CAIKKTGADTGELFF.